A single sample is the source of the 2 T cell receptor beta chains below, sequenced in a study of spatial heterogeneity in lung cancer. Study observations and caveats: Counts that tracked tumor mutation counts were those of expanded intratumoral alpha and beta TCRs.

Their target antigens are unknown. Time point noted: sample taken at primary tumor resection. In TCRdb, the 5' RACE reads were re-called with MiXCR into one record per CDR3 protein. The data hold fewer than 20,000 distinct CDR3 sequences, with nearly 7% observed a single time. This sample comprised lung tumor tissue, obtained at surgery. The receptor set was obtained from a female donor with early-stage non-small cell lung cancer.

This clonotype was counted many times. The chain links TRBV18 to TRBJ1-2, with a tentative D call TRBD1 (6 bases). The germline CDR1 and CDR2 sequences are KGHSH and LQKENI. The CDR3 totals 14 residues. Between the trimmed V and J ends, which lost 4 bases and 3 bases, there was a span of 12 bases. In DNA form, the CDR3 reads TGTGCCAGCTCACTCAGGGGCGACGACTATGGCTACACCTTC. The encoded protein is CASSLRGDDYGYTF.

This clonotype was seen repeatedly, ten times or more. The CDR3 sequence: CASSDGAGSSYEQYF. Written as DNA, the CDR3 is TGTGCCAGCAGCGACGGGGCAGGGAGCTCCTACGAGCAGTACTTC. The chain uses TRBV9 and TRBJ2-7; either TRBD1 or TRBD2 may supply D (5 bases each). V was shortened by 3 bases and J by 0 bases, with 13 bases between the two germline ends. Germline assignment: CDR1 SGDLS and CDR2 YYNGEE. This CDR3 comprises 15 residues. Complete variable domain (other parts from reference TRBV9 and TRBJ2-7): DSGVTQTPKHLITATGQRVTLRCSPRSGDLSVYWYQQSLDQGLQFLIQYYNGEERAKGNILERFSAQQFPDLHSELNLSSLELGDSALYFCASSDGAGSSYEQYFGPGTRLTVT.